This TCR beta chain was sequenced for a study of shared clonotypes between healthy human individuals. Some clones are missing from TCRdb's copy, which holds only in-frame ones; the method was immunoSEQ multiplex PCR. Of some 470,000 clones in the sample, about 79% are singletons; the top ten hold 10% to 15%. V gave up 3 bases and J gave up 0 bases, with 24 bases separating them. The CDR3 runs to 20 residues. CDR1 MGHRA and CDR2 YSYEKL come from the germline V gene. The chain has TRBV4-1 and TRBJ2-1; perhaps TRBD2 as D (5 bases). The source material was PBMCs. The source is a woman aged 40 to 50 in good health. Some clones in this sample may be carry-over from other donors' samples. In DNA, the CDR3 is TGCGCCAGCAGCCATGGACTGCCATCGACACGAGCGAGCTCCTACAATGAGCAGTTCTTC. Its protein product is CASSHGLPSTRASSYNEQFF.